The T cell receptor (beta chain) described here comes from a study of T cells of healthy individuals. This clonotype has more than one count but fewer than ten. One entry per CDR3 protein results from TCRdb running MiXCR on the 5' RACE reads. The sample gives about 60,000 distinct CDR3 sequences, 15% to 20% of which show up once; around 5.1% is in the top ten. The CDR3 extends over 13 amino acids. Trimming shortened V by 7 bases and J by 4 bases, and 13 bases separated the two germline ends. CDR1 and CDR2 from the germline V gene are SNHLY and FYNNEI. The origin of this receptor is a human donor in good health. The gene calls are TRBV2 and TRBJ2-5; D uncertain. The CDR3 coding sequence is TGTGCCAGCATAAGGGTCGGCGGAGAGACCCAGTACTTC. It yields the protein CASIRVGGETQYF.